One T cell receptor beta chain is described in this entry. The antigen is undetermined. The data were taken from a study of T cell clonotyping in hematopoietic cell transplantation. Overall study findings and caveats: Few recipient clonotypes overlapped donors; over 97% were de novo at given depth. Higher Inverse Simpson Index values in graft donor and pretransplant recipient predicted broader posttransplant TCR diversity. Pathologically expanded recipient clonotypes increased progressively from day 30 to day 180 as diversity fell.

Profiled with immunoSEQ multiplex PCR; TCRdb holds only in-frame clones, not every one. Of 5,500 to 8,500 clones in the sample, more than 35% were seen once. Samples: about 28 days before transplant, then days 30, 100 and 180 after. Sequencing was performed on peripheral blood mononuclear cells, taken 30 days after allogeneic stem cell transplant. This TCR was recovered from a female patient aged 55-70 years who had an allogeneic stem cell transplant, so the T cells may come from the graft donor. Some clones in this sample may be carry-over from other donors' samples.

CDR3 coding DNA: TGTGCCTGCGAACAGGGCCCCGAGGTCTTCGAGCAGTACTTC. Translated, it gives CACEQGPEVFEQYF. The chain has TRBV30 and TRBJ2-7; weak D call: TRBD1 (6 bases). Germline CDR1 and CDR2: GTSNPN and SVGIG (reference sequence). CDR3 length: 14 amino acids. The V end lost 6 bases, the J end lost 6 bases, and 21 bases lay between the germline ends.